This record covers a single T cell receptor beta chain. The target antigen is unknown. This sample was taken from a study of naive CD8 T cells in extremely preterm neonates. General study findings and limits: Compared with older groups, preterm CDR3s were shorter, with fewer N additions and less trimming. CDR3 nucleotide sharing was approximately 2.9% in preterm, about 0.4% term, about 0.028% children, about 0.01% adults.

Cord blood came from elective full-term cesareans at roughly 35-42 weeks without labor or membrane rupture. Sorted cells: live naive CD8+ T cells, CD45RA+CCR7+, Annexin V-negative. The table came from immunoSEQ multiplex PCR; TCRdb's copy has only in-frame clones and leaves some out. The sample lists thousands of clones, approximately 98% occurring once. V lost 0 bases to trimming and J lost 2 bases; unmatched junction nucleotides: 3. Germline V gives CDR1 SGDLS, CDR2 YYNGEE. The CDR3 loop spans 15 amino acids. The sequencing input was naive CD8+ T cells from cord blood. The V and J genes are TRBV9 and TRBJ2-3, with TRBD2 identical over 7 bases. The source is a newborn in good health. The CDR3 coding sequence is TGTGCCAGCAGCGTAGGCCTAGCGGACACAGATACGCAGTATTTT. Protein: CASSVGLADTDTQYF.